These T cell receptor beta chains were read from a single sample in a study of shared clonotypes between healthy human individuals. Sequenced by immunoSEQ multiplex PCR; TCRdb stores in-frame clones only, minus some. Counted here are roughly 1,600,000 clones, 98% occurring once; the ten biggest clones make up roughly 0.36%. The source material was naive CD4+ T cells sorted from blood. Source of these receptors: a man aged 25 to 45 in good health. The CDR3 runs from the conserved cysteine through the conserved F or W. D genes are given only for firm matches. A clone size is listed for some rows: how often the clone was seen (once, few, many), or a class if it is expanded.

TRBV5-1	TRBJ2-1	-	TRBD2	CASSLGLASGSLSEQFF	TGCGCCAGCAGCTTGGGGTTGGCTAGCGGGAGCTTAAGTGAGCAGTTCTTC
TRBV5-4	TRBJ2-2	once	-	CASSFRGMNTGELFF	TGTGCCAGCAGCTTCAGGGGAATGAACACCGGGGAGCTGTTTTTT
TRBV27	TRBJ2-1	-	TRBD2	CASSLSSSGVYNEQFF	TGTGCCAGCAGTTTATCTAGTAGCGGGGTTTACAATGAGCAGTTCTTC
TRBV18	TRBJ1-1	-	-	CASSPRDTGFKNTEAFF	TGTGCCAGCTCACCACGGGACACCGGTTTTAAGAACACTGAAGCTTTCTTT
TRBV6-1	TRBJ1-2	-	TRBD1	CASSEVWTGGSGYTF	TGTGCCAGCAGTGAAGTTTGGACAGGGGGATCGGGCTACACCTTC
TRBV16	TRBJ2-7	-	TRBD2	CASSQWAGGPYEQYF	TGTGCCAGCAGCCAATGGGCGGGAGGACCCTACGAGCAGTACTTC
TRBV30	TRBJ2-7	-	TRBD2	CAWRRSSGSYEQYF	TGTGCCTGGAGACGTTCTAGCGGGTCCTACGAGCAGTACTTC
TRBV27	TRBJ2-1	-	-	CASSPLSVADYNEQFF	TGTGCCAGCAGTCCGCTGTCAGTAGCAGACTACAATGAGCAGTTCTTC
TRBV18	TRBJ1-5	-	-	CASSPPGGGGNQPQHF	TGTGCCAGCTCACCCCCCGGGGGGGGAGGGAATCAGCCCCAGCATTTT
TRBV6-5	TRBJ2-1	-	TRBD2	CASSYWISGTVYEQFF	TGTGCCAGCAGTTACTGGATTAGCGGGACCGTCTATGAGCAGTTCTTC
TRBV19	TRBJ2-1	-	-	CASSTSPTSYVYNEQFF	TGTGCCAGTAGCACAAGCCCTACTAGTTACGTCTACAATGAGCAGTTCTTC
TRBV10-3	TRBJ1-2	-	-	CAISAGLIPNYGYTF	TGTGCCATCAGTGCGGGGCTCATTCCTAACTATGGCTACACCTTC
TRBV6-1	TRBJ2-7	-	-	CATRDPSYEQYF	TGTGCCACCCGGGATCCCTCTTACGAGCAGTACTTC
TRBV28	TRBJ2-7	once	TRBD1	CASSLFGQAHSSYEQYF	TGTGCCAGCAGTTTATTCGGACAGGCCCACAGCTCCTACGAGCAGTACTTC
TRBV6-1	TRBJ2-1	-	TRBD2	CASSEEVASGHSYNEQFF	TGTGCCAGCAGTGAAGAGGTGGCTAGCGGACACTCCTACAATGAGCAGTTCTTC
TRBV5-4	TRBJ1-1	-	-	CASSLQGKNTEAFF	TGTGCCAGCAGCTTGCAGGGGAAGAACACTGAAGCTTTCTTT
TRBV19	TRBJ1-4	-	-	CASRGDGEKLFF	TGTGCCAGTAGAGGGGATGGGGAAAAACTGTTTTTT
TRBV10-3	TRBJ1-5	once	-	CAISEMLNSNQPQHF	TGTGCCATCAGTGAGATGTTGAATAGCAATCAGCCCCAGCATTTT
TRBV7-2	TRBJ1-2	-	-	CASSLIHSANYGYTF	TGTGCCAGCAGCTTAATCCATTCGGCTAACTATGGCTACACCTTC
TRBV6-1	TRBJ2-7	-	-	CASIRAGPGAYEQYF	TGTGCCAGCATCCGAGCAGGCCCGGGTGCCTACGAGCAGTACTTC
TRBV5-1	TRBJ2-1	-	TRBD2	CASRQTSGPYNEQFF	TGCGCCAGCAGGCAGACTAGCGGACCCTACAATGAGCAGTTCTTC